This is a list of T cell receptor beta chains from one sample in a study of T-cell reconstitution after alpha-beta-depleted transplantation in children. One entry per CDR3 protein results from TCRdb running MiXCR on the PCR reads. Here the sample spans 100,000 or so distinct CDR3 sequences, approximately 8% being singletons. The sequences come from PBMCs, collected before TCRalphabeta/CD19-depleted stem cell transplant. These receptors were collected from a boy younger than 10 with acute lymphoblastic leukemia, due to receive a stem cell transplant. CDR3s include the opening cysteine and the closing phenylalanine or tryptophan. Each record gives: D gene, clone size, J gene, V gene, CDR3 DNA, CDR3 protein. A D gene is named only where the DNA matches it firmly. Clone size, where shown, is once, few, many, or a class for clones that have expanded.

D gene: NA; clone size: many; J gene: TRBJ2-3; V gene: TRBV9; CDR3 DNA: TGTGCCAGCAGCGTAGCTTCACTGGGGTACGAAGATACGCAGTATTTT; CDR3 protein: CASSVASLGYEDTQYF
D gene: NA; clone size: few; J gene: TRBJ1-1; V gene: TRBV5-1; CDR3 DNA: TGCGCCAGCAGCCGTGGGGGCCTCGAAGCTTTCTTT; CDR3 protein: CASSRGGLEAFF
D gene: NA; clone size: many; J gene: TRBJ2-1; V gene: TRBV6-5; CDR3 DNA: TGTGCCAGCAGTTCCGGGTCGGAAGGTAACGAGCAGTTCTTC; CDR3 protein: CASSSGSEGNEQFF
D gene: TRBD1; clone size: many; J gene: TRBJ2-6; V gene: TRBV7-9; CDR3 DNA: TGTGCCAGCATCAAAGGGACAGGCCGTGGGGCCAACGTCCTGACTTTC; CDR3 protein: CASIKGTGRGANVLTF
D gene: TRBD1; clone size: few; J gene: TRBJ1-2; V gene: TRBV5-8; CDR3 DNA: TGTGCCAGCAGCGCCCGGGACAGGGGCCACTATGGCTACACCTTC; CDR3 protein: CASSARDRGHYGYTF
D gene: NA; clone size: NA; J gene: TRBJ2-5; V gene: TRBV3-1; CDR3 DNA: TGTGCCAGCACCCGGGTGGGAGAGACCCAGTACTTC; CDR3 protein: CASTRVGETQYF
D gene: TRBD1; clone size: few; J gene: TRBJ2-1; V gene: TRBV19; CDR3 DNA: TGTGCCAGTAGTCTCTCCCTTAACCCGAGGGGGCCTTACAATGAGCAGTTCTTC; CDR3 protein: CASSLSLNPRGPYNEQFF
D gene: TRBD1; clone size: few; J gene: TRBJ2-4; V gene: TRBV27; CDR3 DNA: TGTGCCAGCAGTTTATCCTATCCCCTACAGGGGGCCAAAAACATTCAGTACTTC; CDR3 protein: CASSLSYPLQGAKNIQYF
D gene: NA; clone size: NA; J gene: TRBJ1-4; V gene: TRBV7-2; CDR3 DNA: TGTGCCAGCTGTGGGGGGCTAGCTAATGAAAAACTGTTTTTT; CDR3 protein: CASCGGLANEKLFF
D gene: NA; clone size: many; J gene: TRBJ1-6; V gene: TRBV6-2/TRBV6-3; CDR3 DNA: TGTGCCAGCAGTTACAAGGGGAGGAATTCACCCCTCCACTTT; CDR3 protein: CASSYKGRNSPLHF
D gene: NA; clone size: many; J gene: TRBJ2-7; V gene: TRBV20-1; CDR3 DNA: TGCAGTGCTAGAGTGGACCGCTACGAGCAGTACTTC; CDR3 protein: CSARVDRYEQYF
D gene: NA; clone size: NA; J gene: TRBJ2-1; V gene: TRBV27; CDR3 DNA: TGTGCCAGCAGAATCTTAGGACTCTACCATGAGCAGTTCTTC; CDR3 protein: CASRILGLYHEQFF
D gene: NA; clone size: few; J gene: TRBJ2-4; V gene: TRBV3-1; CDR3 DNA: TGTGCCAGCAGCCAAGACGGAGGGGGCATAGACATTCAGTACTTC; CDR3 protein: CASSQDGGGIDIQYF
D gene: NA; clone size: NA; J gene: TRBJ1-1; V gene: TRBV20-1; CDR3 DNA: TGCAGTGCCAGAGGAGGGGGGGGGATGAACACTGAAGCTTTCTTT; CDR3 protein: CSARGGGGMNTEAFF
D gene: NA; clone size: NA; J gene: TRBJ2-7; V gene: TRBV5-1; CDR3 DNA: TGCGCCAGCAGCTTAGAGCAGGGGTTCTACGAGCAGTACTTC; CDR3 protein: CASSLEQGFYEQYF
D gene: NA; clone size: NA; J gene: TRBJ2-7; V gene: TRBV25-1; CDR3 DNA: TGTGCCAGCAGTGGTACCTTTTCGGGACTTACAAAGGCCTACGAGCAGTACTTC; CDR3 protein: CASSGTFSGLTKAYEQYF
D gene: TRBD2; clone size: few; J gene: TRBJ2-3; V gene: TRBV20-1; CDR3 DNA: TGCAGTGCTAACCCGGGCGGGGGGGGACGCACAGATACGCAGTATTTT; CDR3 protein: CSANPGGGGRTDTQYF
D gene: NA; clone size: many; J gene: TRBJ1-2; V gene: TRBV5-1; CDR3 DNA: TGCGCCAGCAGCCTCGACAGGACCTATGGCTACACCTTC; CDR3 protein: CASSLDRTYGYTF
D gene: TRBD1; clone size: many; J gene: TRBJ2-2; V gene: TRBV6-1; CDR3 DNA: TGTGCCAGCAGCCTGACAGGGGCCGGGGAGCTGTTTTTT; CDR3 protein: CASSLTGAGELFF
D gene: NA; clone size: NA; J gene: TRBJ1-5; V gene: TRBV19; CDR3 DNA: TGTGCCAGTAGTTGGGGTTATAGCAATCAGCCCCAGCATTTT; CDR3 protein: CASSWGYSNQPQHF
D gene: NA; clone size: few; J gene: TRBJ2-1; V gene: TRBV29-1; CDR3 DNA: TGCAGCGTCTGGGAGAGGGGGGGTTTCTCCTACAATGAGCAGTTCTTC; CDR3 protein: CSVWERGGFSYNEQFF
D gene: NA; clone size: many; J gene: TRBJ2-2; V gene: TRBV7-2; CDR3 DNA: TGTGCCAGCAGCTTGGGACACGCCACCGGGGAGCTGTTTTTT; CDR3 protein: CASSLGHATGELFF
D gene: TRBD2; clone size: few; J gene: TRBJ2-3; V gene: TRBV9; CDR3 DNA: TGTGCCAGCAGCACAAGGACTAGCGGGGGGGCCCTCACAGATACGCAGTATTTT; CDR3 protein: CASSTRTSGGALTDTQYF
D gene: NA; clone size: few; J gene: TRBJ2-7; V gene: TRBV2; CDR3 DNA: TGTGCCAGCAGTGAAACCACGGGACCCTACTACGAGCAGTACTTC; CDR3 protein: CASSETTGPYYEQYF
D gene: NA; clone size: NA; J gene: TRBJ1-5; V gene: TRBV25-1; CDR3 DNA: TGTGCCAGCAGTGGACAATTTAGCAATCAGCCCCAGCATTTT; CDR3 protein: CASSGQFSNQPQHF
D gene: NA; clone size: many; J gene: TRBJ2-7; V gene: TRBV6-2/TRBV6-3; CDR3 DNA: TGTGCCAGCACCCGCTTGGCGGGGAACTCCTACGAGCAGTACTTC; CDR3 protein: CASTRLAGNSYEQYF
D gene: NA; clone size: NA; J gene: TRBJ1-2; V gene: TRBV7-6; CDR3 DNA: TGTGCCAGCAGCCCTACCGTAATTTCGGATGGCTACACCTTC; CDR3 protein: CASSPTVISDGYTF
D gene: NA; clone size: NA; J gene: TRBJ1-5; V gene: TRBV12-3/TRBV12-4; CDR3 DNA: TGTGCCAGCAACCCCCAGGGCGAGCCCCAGCATTTT; CDR3 protein: CASNPQGEPQHF
D gene: NA; clone size: many; J gene: TRBJ2-1; V gene: TRBV7-8; CDR3 DNA: TGTGCCAGCAGCTCCCCGACGGAGAGTCTGGGTGAGCAGTTCTTC; CDR3 protein: CASSSPTESLGEQFF
D gene: TRBD2; clone size: few; J gene: TRBJ2-4; V gene: TRBV4-1; CDR3 DNA: TGCGCCAGCAGCGCGTCTAGCGGGGGACCACTAGCCAAAAACATTCAGTACTTC; CDR3 protein: CASSASSGGPLAKNIQYF
D gene: NA; clone size: many; J gene: TRBJ2-1; V gene: TRBV7-3; CDR3 DNA: TGTGCCAGCAGCTTAAACCCGGCGGGTTACAATGAGCAGTTCTTC; CDR3 protein: CASSLNPAGYNEQFF
D gene: NA; clone size: many; J gene: TRBJ2-2; V gene: TRBV7-9; CDR3 DNA: TGTGCCAGCAGTAGCGGTTTGACAGGGAACAACACCGGGGAGCTGTTTTTT; CDR3 protein: CASSSGLTGNNTGELFF
D gene: NA; clone size: few; J gene: TRBJ2-7; V gene: TRBV7-8; CDR3 DNA: TGTGCCAGCAGCTCGGACTCAGGGATATACGAGCAGTACTTC; CDR3 protein: CASSSDSGIYEQYF
D gene: NA; clone size: few; J gene: TRBJ1-3; V gene: TRBV5-4; CDR3 DNA: TGTGCCAGCAGCTTGGGCCGGGGCTCTGCTGGAAACACCATATATTTT; CDR3 protein: CASSLGRGSAGNTIYF
D gene: NA; clone size: many; J gene: TRBJ2-2; V gene: TRBV2; CDR3 DNA: TGTGCCAGCAGTTCCTTCCTACAGGGTCCCGGGGAGCTGTTTTTT; CDR3 protein: CASSSFLQGPGELFF
D gene: NA; clone size: NA; J gene: TRBJ2-5; V gene: TRBV3-1; CDR3 DNA: TGTGCCTGCTCCCAAGGGGTCGGGGGCGATGAGACCCAGTACTTC; CDR3 protein: CACSQGVGGDETQYF
D gene: NA; clone size: NA; J gene: TRBJ1-5; V gene: TRBV20-1; CDR3 DNA: TGCAGTGCTAGCTGGGGGGGCGGCAATCAGCCCCAGCATTTT; CDR3 protein: CSASWGGGNQPQHF
D gene: TRBD1; clone size: NA; J gene: TRBJ2-1; V gene: TRBV20-1; CDR3 DNA: TGCAGTGCTACACCGGCAGGGGGCTCCTACAATGAGCAGTTCTTC; CDR3 protein: CSATPAGGSYNEQFF
D gene: NA; clone size: few; J gene: TRBJ2-3; V gene: TRBV4-2; CDR3 DNA: TGTGCCAGCAGCCAAGGACTGTTTAACACAGATACGCAGTATTTT; CDR3 protein: CASSQGLFNTDTQYF
D gene: TRBD1; clone size: many; J gene: TRBJ1-3; V gene: TRBV29-1; CDR3 DNA: TGCAGCGTTGAGACAGGGGGAGGCGGAAACACCATATATTTT; CDR3 protein: CSVETGGGGNTIYF
D gene: NA; clone size: many; J gene: TRBJ2-3; V gene: TRBV3-1; CDR3 DNA: TGTGCCAGCAGCCGAGCTTTGGCGGGTATATCGGATACGCAGTATTTT; CDR3 protein: CASSRALAGISDTQYF
D gene: NA; clone size: NA; J gene: TRBJ1-1; V gene: TRBV4-2; CDR3 DNA: TGTGCCAGCAGCCATCAACTTCTGGACTTAAACACTGAAGCTTTCTTT; CDR3 protein: CASSHQLLDLNTEAFF
D gene: TRBD1; clone size: NA; J gene: TRBJ1-2; V gene: TRBV19; CDR3 DNA: TGTGCCAGCAGCACTCTTTACAGGGGGCTCTATGGCTACACCTTC; CDR3 protein: CASSTLYRGLYGYTF
D gene: NA; clone size: many; J gene: TRBJ2-1; V gene: TRBV6-5; CDR3 DNA: TGTGCCAGCAGTTACGAACATGGGGTTTACAATGAGCAGTTCTTC; CDR3 protein: CASSYEHGVYNEQFF
D gene: NA; clone size: many; J gene: TRBJ1-1; V gene: TRBV5-1; CDR3 DNA: TGCGCCAGCACTGCACTGTCTGGTAGCACTGAAGCTTTCTTT; CDR3 protein: CASTALSGSTEAFF
D gene: TRBD1; clone size: many; J gene: TRBJ2-6; V gene: TRBV5-1; CDR3 DNA: TGCGCCAGCAGCTGGGGGCCGGGACAGACTATTTGGGGGGCCAACGTCCTGACTTTC; CDR3 protein: CASSWGPGQTIWGANVLTF
D gene: NA; clone size: NA; J gene: TRBJ1-4; V gene: TRBV7-9; CDR3 DNA: TGTGCCAGCAGCTTAGGGCAGGAGAATGAAAAACTGTTTTTT; CDR3 protein: CASSLGQENEKLFF
D gene: TRBD2; clone size: many; J gene: TRBJ2-7; V gene: TRBV7-7; CDR3 DNA: TGTGCCAGCAGCCCGGGGGGGGAATACGAGCAGTACTTC; CDR3 protein: CASSPGGEYEQYF
D gene: NA; clone size: NA; J gene: TRBJ2-1; V gene: TRBV3-1; CDR3 DNA: TGTGCCAGCAGCCATTACAATGAGCAGTTCTTC; CDR3 protein: CASSHYNEQFF
D gene: NA; clone size: few; J gene: TRBJ2-2; V gene: TRBV27; CDR3 DNA: TGTGCCAGCAGTTTATTGGGCCCCCCGAACACCGGGGAGCTGTTTTTT; CDR3 protein: CASSLLGPPNTGELFF
D gene: NA; clone size: many; J gene: TRBJ1-2; V gene: TRBV6-5; CDR3 DNA: TGTGCCAGCAGAACGGGGGGTAACTATGGCTACACCTTC; CDR3 protein: CASRTGGNYGYTF
D gene: TRBD2; clone size: NA; J gene: TRBJ2-1; V gene: TRBV10-3; CDR3 DNA: TGTGCCATCAGTCAACAGACTAGCGGGGGGGCAAGTGAGCAGTTCTTC; CDR3 protein: CAISQQTSGGASEQFF
D gene: NA; clone size: many; J gene: TRBJ1-1; V gene: TRBV9; CDR3 DNA: TGTGCCAGCAGCGTAGGGGCGCCGGTGCTGGACACTGAAGCTTTCTTT; CDR3 protein: CASSVGAPVLDTEAFF
D gene: NA; clone size: few; J gene: TRBJ2-7; V gene: TRBV12-3/TRBV12-4; CDR3 DNA: TGTGCCAGCAGTTTATCGGGGTCCCAGGACTACGAGCAGTACTTC; CDR3 protein: CASSLSGSQDYEQYF